One sample yielded the 4 T cell receptor beta chains listed below, sequenced in a study of T cells after yellow fever vaccination. TCRdb used MiXCR to reprocess the 5' RACE reads, holding one entry per CDR3 protein. The sample lists hundreds of thousands of distinct CDR3 sequences, approximately 16% occurring once. The sample was PBMCs, taken less than 6 days after the first yellow fever vaccination. Every receptor here comes from a man between 18 and 29 years old who received the YFV17D yellow fever vaccine.

This chain uses TRBV7-2 with TRBJ1-5, with D unclear. Between the trimmed V and J ends, which lost 5 bases and 9 bases, there was a span of 11 bases. The CDR3 has 12 residues. The germline CDR1 and CDR2 sequences are SGHTA and FQGNSA. The CDR3 coding sequence is TGTGCCAGCAGCCCCGGACTGGGGCCCCAGCATTTT. This encodes CASSPGLGPQHF.

This clonotype occurred a few times. The CDR3 is CASSRSGGYEQYV. In DNA, the CDR3 is TGTGCCAGCAGCCGGTCAGGAGGCTACGAGCAGTACGTC. The chain carries TRBV6-2 or TRBV6-3 and TRBJ2-7; perhaps TRBD2 as D (5 bases). The length of the CDR3 is 13 residues. Germline-derived CDR1 and CDR2 are MNHEY and SVGEGT. V shed 6 bases and J shed 3 bases, with 12 bases lying between them.

The chain has TRBV18 and TRBJ1-4, with TRBD1 matching 8 bases. CDR3 length equals 16 residues. CDR1 KGHSH and CDR2 LQKENI come from the germline V gene. V dropped 2 bases and J dropped 1; count of bases not matched to a gene: 3. The CDR3 coding sequence is TGTGCCAGCTCACCAGCAGGGGGCAAAACTAATGAAAAACTGTTTTTT. Translating it yields CASSPAGGKTNEKLFF.

V is TRBV6-1 and J is TRBJ2-1; D unresolved. Germline values: CDR1 MNHNS, CDR2 SASEGT. The length of the CDR3 is 15 residues. The V end was cut by 2 bases, the J end by 2 bases, with 10 bases between. Written as DNA, the CDR3 is TGTGCCAGCAGTGAATGGGCTAGTACCTACAATGAGCAGTTCTTC. Protein sequence: CASSEWASTYNEQFF.